The rows below give T cell receptor beta chains drawn from one sample of a study of early T cells in non-severe SARS-CoV-2 infection. MiXCR, applied by TCRdb to the 5' RACE reads, yields one record per CDR3 protein. The sample yields approximately 42,000 distinct CDR3 sequences, around 7% seen once. Source material: whole blood. The receptors here all came from an adult who was a healthcare worker with PCR-confirmed SARS-CoV-2 infection or an uninfected control (not recorded which). Each CDR3 is given with its conserved first and last residue. D genes are given only for firm matches. Some rows mark clone size as missing; the rest say once, few, many or name a class of expanded clone.

clone_size	v_call	cdr3_length	j_call	d_call	cdr3_aa	cdr3_nt
NA	TRBV20-1	13	TRBJ2-7	NA	CSATGTADYEQYF	TGCAGTGCTACAGGGACTGCCGACTACGAGCAGTACTTC
many	TRBV19	13	TRBJ1-5	NA	CASSQTPVQPQHF	TGTGCCAGTAGCCAAACCCCCGTCCAGCCCCAGCATTTT
NA	TRBV4-2	17	TRBJ1-6	TRBD1	CASSRIPGQGSGSPLHF	TGTGCCAGCAGCCGAATTCCGGGACAGGGGAGTGGATCACCCCTCCACTTT
many	TRBV5-5	17	TRBJ1-1	NA	CASSLVYPEAGRTEAFF	TGTGCCAGCAGCTTGGTCTACCCCGAGGCGGGCCGGACTGAAGCTTTCTTT
NA	TRBV4-2	14	TRBJ1-2	NA	CASSQDSAAYGYTF	TGTGCCAGCAGCCAAGATTCGGCAGCTTATGGCTACACCTTC
many	TRBV6-5	16	TRBJ2-7	TRBD2	CASSSPGTSGAREQYF	TGTGCCAGCAGTTCCCCCGGGACTAGCGGGGCAAGGGAGCAGTACTTC
many	TRBV11-2	16	TRBJ2-3	NA	CASRSYSTWRTDTQYF	TGTGCCAGCAGGTCATATAGCACATGGCGCACAGATACGCAGTATTTT
many	TRBV12-5	17	TRBJ1-5	TRBD1	CASGLGGQGSRNQPQHF	TGTGCTAGTGGTTTGGGGGGACAGGGGAGTCGCAATCAGCCCCAGCATTTT
few	TRBV5-1	16	TRBJ1-1	NA	CASSQGSGYMNTEAFF	TGCGCCAGCAGCCAAGGATCGGGATACATGAACACTGAAGCTTTCTTT
many	TRBV7-2	14	TRBJ2-4	TRBD2	CASSLSWVAGDQYF	TGTGCCAGCAGCTTAAGCTGGGTAGCGGGGGATCAGTACTTC
few	TRBV5-1	17	TRBJ2-3	NA	CASSLVVRGMSTDTQYF	TGCGCCAGCAGCTTGGTTGTCAGGGGAATGAGCACAGATACGCAGTATTTT
NA	TRBV4-3	16	TRBJ2-5	NA	CASSQESLGGQETQYF	TGCGCCAGCAGCCAGGAGAGCTTAGGGGGCCAAGAGACCCAGTACTTC
many	TRBV6-6	14	TRBJ2-5	TRBD2	CASSFERGVETQYF	TGTGCCAGCAGTTTCGAGCGGGGGGTAGAGACCCAGTACTTC
many	TRBV6-1	13	TRBJ1-4	NA	CASGGSVNEKLFF	TGTGCCAGCGGCGGGAGCGTAAATGAAAAACTGTTTTTT
many	TRBV19	15	TRBJ2-5	NA	CASSIDFRLRETQYF	TGTGCCAGTAGTATAGATTTCAGGCTCCGGGAGACCCAGTACTTC
medium-sized	TRBV20-1	15	TRBJ2-3	TRBD1	CSARDPGQGTDTQYF	TGCAGTGCTAGAGACCCGGGACAGGGCACAGATACGCAGTATTTT